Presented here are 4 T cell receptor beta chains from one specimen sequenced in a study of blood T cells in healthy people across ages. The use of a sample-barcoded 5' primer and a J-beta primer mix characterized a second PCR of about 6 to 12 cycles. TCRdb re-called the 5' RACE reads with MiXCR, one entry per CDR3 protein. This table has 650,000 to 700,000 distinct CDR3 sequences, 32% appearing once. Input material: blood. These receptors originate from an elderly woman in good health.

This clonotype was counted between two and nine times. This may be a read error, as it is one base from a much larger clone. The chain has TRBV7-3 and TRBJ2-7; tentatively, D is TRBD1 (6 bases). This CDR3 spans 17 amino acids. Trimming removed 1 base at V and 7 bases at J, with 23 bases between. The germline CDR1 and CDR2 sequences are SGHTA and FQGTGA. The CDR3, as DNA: TGTGCCAGCAGCTTAATTTCCTTGGGGAATGGGGGCAATGAGCAGTACTTC. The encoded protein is CASSLISLGNGGNEQYF.

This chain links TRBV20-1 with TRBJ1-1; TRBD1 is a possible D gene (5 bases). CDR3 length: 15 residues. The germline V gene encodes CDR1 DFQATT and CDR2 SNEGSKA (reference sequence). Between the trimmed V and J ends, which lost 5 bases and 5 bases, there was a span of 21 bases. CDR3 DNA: TGCAGTGCTGATTCAAAGGGACGGCCGAGGACTGAAGCTTTCTTT. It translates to CSADSKGRPRTEAFF.

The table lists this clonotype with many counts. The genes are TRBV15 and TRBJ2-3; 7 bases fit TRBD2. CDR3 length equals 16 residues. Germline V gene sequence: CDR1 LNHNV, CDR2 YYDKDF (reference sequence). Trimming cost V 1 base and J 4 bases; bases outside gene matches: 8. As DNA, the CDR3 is TGTGCCACCAGCAGAGGAAGGCTAGCGGAGCCAGATACGCAGTATTTT. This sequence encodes CATSRGRLAEPDTQYF.

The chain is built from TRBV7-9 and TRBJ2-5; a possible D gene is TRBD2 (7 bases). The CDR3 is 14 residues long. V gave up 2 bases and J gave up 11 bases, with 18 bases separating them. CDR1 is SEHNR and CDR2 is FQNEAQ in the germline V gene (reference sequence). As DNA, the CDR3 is TGTGCCAGCAGCTTAATGTTGGGGGCGCGGGAGCAGTACTTC. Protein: CASSLMLGAREQYF.